The 5 T cell receptor beta chains in this list originate from one sample, sequenced in a study of a mutant IDH1 vaccine in newly diagnosed glioma. Time point: baseline, week 1 (first vaccination visit). Sample treatment: pre-vaccination baseline after standard-of-care therapy. TCRdb's copy holds only in-frame clones and misses some; the assay was immunoSEQ multiplex PCR. The sample yields tens of thousands of clones, about 86% seen once. The sequencing used PBMCs, collected from a glioma patient treated with radiotherapy, temozolomide or both. The receptors were sampled from a man aged 25 to 45 with glioma.

V usage is TRBV15 and J usage is TRBJ2-4; D is uncertain. Germline CDR1 LNHNV, CDR2 YYDKDF (reference sequence). Trimming stripped 0 bases from V and 3 bases from J, with 15 bases between. This CDR3 has 17 residues. Here the CDR3 reads CATSRDPAIEFKNIQYF. CDR3 nucleotides: TGTGCCACCAGCAGAGATCCAGCCATCGAGTTCAAAAACATTCAGTACTTC.

The gene calls are TRBV18 and TRBJ1-1, with D hard to call. Germline CDR1 reads KGHSH; CDR2 reads LQKENI. V was cut by 0 bases and J by 7 bases, with 9 bases left in between. The CDR3 runs 13 residues. The CDR3 sequence is CASSPPLGYEAFF. The CDR3 region has the DNA TGTGCCAGCTCACCACCGCTAGGATATGAAGCTTTCTTT.

The V and J genes are TRBV28 and TRBJ2-7; either TRBD1 or TRBD2 may fit D (5 bases each). CDR1 is MDHEN, CDR2 SYDVKM, per germline. The ends were cut back, 4 bases at V and 3 bases at J, with 19 bases in the middle. The CDR3 has 16 residues. The CDR3 loop is CASSSTGTEENYEQYF. The CDR3 nucleotides read TGTGCCAGCAGTTCCACCGGGACGGAGGAGAACTACGAGCAGTACTTC.

This chain uses TRBV5-1 with TRBJ1-1, with TRBD1 matching over 10 bases. The CDR3 length is 15 residues. J lost 3 bases, V lost 0 bases, and 2 bases had no gene match. The germline V gene encodes CDR1 SGHRS and CDR2 YFSETQ. In DNA form, the CDR3 reads TGCGCCAGCAGCTTGGAGGGGACAGGGGACACTGAAGCTTTCTTT. This encodes CASSLEGTGDTEAFF.

This chain joins TRBV27 and TRBJ1-4; D might be TRBD1 (5 bases). Trimming removed 1 base at V and 0 bases at J, with 9 bases between. The CDR3 has 16 amino acids. Looked up from germline, CDR1 is MNHEY and CDR2 is SMNVEV (reference sequence). The CDR3 region has the DNA TGTGCCAGCAGTTTATACAGGCCTGCAACTAATGAAAAACTGTTTTTT. This codes for CASSLYRPATNEKLFF.